A selection of T cell receptor beta chains follows, all from one sample in a study of beta chain features in type 1 diabetes. Sequenced by immunoSEQ multiplex PCR; TCRdb stores in-frame clones only, minus some. The table has about 410,000 clones, approximately 15% seen once. The sequenced sample was naive CD4+ T cells from blood. The source is a man aged 25-40 years in good health. Each CDR3 is given with its conserved first and last residue. Fields, in order: J gene, clone size, V gene, D gene, CDR3 DNA, CDR3 protein. A D gene is named only where the DNA matches it firmly. Clone size is not always given. Where it is, it says once, few, many or a class for expanded clones.

J: TRBJ2-3; size: .; V: TRBV7-9; D: TRBD2; DNA: TGTGCCAGCAGCCCACCGGGACTAGCGGGAGGGAATACGCAGTATTTT; CDR3: CASSPPGLAGGNTQYF
J: TRBJ2-4; size: .; V: TRBV7-9; D: TRBD1; DNA: TGTGCCAGCAGCTTTGGAGGTGACAGGGGCGCCAAAAACATTCAGTACTTC; CDR3: CASSFGGDRGAKNIQYF
J: TRBJ2-1; size: few; V: TRBV30; D: .; DNA: TGTGCCCTACTGGGGGGACAGATAGAGCAGTTCTTC; CDR3: CALLGGQIEQFF
J: TRBJ2-6; size: .; V: TRBV14; D: .; DNA: TGTGCCAGCAGCCAACAGGTTTCTGGGGCCAACGTCCTGACTTTC; CDR3: CASSQQVSGANVLTF
J: TRBJ2-3; size: few; V: TRBV6-6; D: TRBD2; DNA: TGTGCCAGCAGTCCACCGGGGGGACATACGCAGTATTTT; CDR3: CASSPPGGHTQYF
J: TRBJ2-5; size: .; V: TRBV2; D: .; DNA: TGTGCCAGCAGTTATCGCGGGTACCAAGAGACCCAGTACTTC; CDR3: CASSYRGYQETQYF
J: TRBJ2-5; size: few; V: TRBV11-2; D: .; DNA: TGTGCCAGCAGCTTGGGTCAGGTTGAGACCCAGTACTTC; CDR3: CASSLGQVETQYF
J: TRBJ2-5; size: .; V: TRBV7-2; D: .; DNA: TGTGCCAGCAGCTTAGGCAGGTACCAAGAGACCCAGTACTTC; CDR3: CASSLGRYQETQYF
J: TRBJ2-5; size: .; V: TRBV11-3; D: TRBD1; DNA: TGTGCCAGCAGCCCCGGGACAGGGGGCCGGGAGACCCAGTACTTC; CDR3: CASSPGTGGRETQYF
J: TRBJ2-1; size: few; V: TRBV29-1; D: TRBD2; DNA: TGCCTAGCGGGAGGTAATGAGCAGTTCTTC; CDR3: CLAGGNEQFF
J: TRBJ1-6; size: few; V: TRBV4-1; D: TRBD1; DNA: TGCGCCAGCAGCTCCGGGACAGCTAATTCACCCCTCCACTTT; CDR3: CASSSGTANSPLHF
J: TRBJ1-4; size: few; V: TRBV7-2; D: .; DNA: TGTGCCAGCAGCCTAAGGGGGGCACGGCGGGAAAAACTGTTTTTT; CDR3: CASSLRGARREKLFF
J: TRBJ2-3; size: few; V: TRBV30; D: .; DNA: TGTGCCTACACGATAAGTGGGAGTCGGGCAGATACGCAGTATTTT; CDR3: CAYTISGSRADTQYF
J: TRBJ2-5; size: few; V: TRBV30; D: TRBD2; DNA: TGTGCCTGGAGTGTAGCGGGAGGGGGGACCCAGTACTTC; CDR3: CAWSVAGGGTQYF
J: TRBJ2-1; size: many; V: TRBV14; D: TRBD1; DNA: TGTGCCAGCAGCCAAACGGACAGGTCCTACAATGAGCAGTTCTTC; CDR3: CASSQTDRSYNEQFF
J: TRBJ2-6; size: .; V: TRBV27; D: .; DNA: TGTGCCATCGGCGACAGGTCTGGGGCCAACGTCCTGACTTTC; CDR3: CAIGDRSGANVLTF
J: TRBJ2-5; size: .; V: TRBV6-1; D: TRBD1; DNA: TGTGCCAGCAGTGAAAGACAGGGAGAGACCCAGTACTTC; CDR3: CASSERQGETQYF
J: TRBJ1-1; size: .; V: TRBV18; D: .; DNA: TGTGCCAGCTCACGTGACTCAGGGATGAACACTGAAGCTTTCTTT; CDR3: CASSRDSGMNTEAFF
J: TRBJ2-2; size: few; V: TRBV7-9; D: .; DNA: TGTGCCAGCAGCCCCAAGGGTAGAGGACCCGAGGGGGAGCTGTTTTTT; CDR3: CASSPKGRGPEGELFF
J: TRBJ1-2; size: .; V: TRBV29-1; D: .; DNA: TGCAGCGTTATATCCGGGCTCCAGGACTATGGCTACACCTTC; CDR3: CSVISGLQDYGYTF